This TCR beta chain was obtained from a study of T-cell reconstitution after alpha-beta-depleted transplantation in children. Trimming cost V 2 bases and J 12 bases, with 14 bases left between them. The CDR3 is made up of 13 amino acids. Study-level results: From newly produced T cells came most of the T-cell counts and diversity one year after transplant. Alpha-beta T cells present about two months after transplant were reported to originate from several hundred expanded graft clones.

Unique molecular identifiers were incorporated into the prepared TCRbeta library. Each CDR3 protein is one row after TCRdb ran MiXCR on the PCR reads. The sample carries roughly 790,000 distinct CDR3 sequences, roughly 15% recorded once. A note on this clonotype: What it binds is not known.

The rearrangement uses TRBV12-3 or TRBV12-4 and TRBJ2-1; either TRBD1 or TRBD2 may supply D (5 bases each). Sequencing was performed on PBMCs, mostly from graft donor cells, taken 360 days after TCRalphabeta/CD19-depleted stem cell transplant. The TCR was taken from a male patient aged 10 to 17 who had a stem cell transplant for acute lymphoblastic leukemia, so the T cells may come from the graft donor. The CDR3 spells CASSLPAPGGQFF. In DNA form, the CDR3 reads TGTGCCAGCAGTTTACCGGCCCCTGGGGGGCAGTTCTTC.